This is a list of T cell receptor beta chains from one sample in a study of blood T cell repertoires in COVID-19. The method was immunoSEQ multiplex PCR; TCRdb's version includes in-frame clones alone and lacks a portion of them. The sample gives 150,000 or so clones, around 83% of which show up once; approximately 3% is in the top ten. Sequencing input: peripheral blood. The receptors originated from an elderly woman with acute or convalescent COVID-19. The CDR3 runs from the conserved cysteine through the conserved F or W. A D gene is named only where the DNA matches it firmly. Part of the rows lack a size; the others show once, few, many or a class for expanded clones.

>-|TRBJ2-1|TRBV4-2|TRBD2
CASSLSGGPTYNEQFF
TGTGCCAGCAGCCTTAGCGGGGGGCCCACCTACAATGAGCAGTTCTTC
>-|TRBJ1-2|TRBV19|-
CASSIGDSYGYTF
TGTGCCAGTAGTATAGGCGACAGCTATGGCTACACCTTC
>once|TRBJ1-2|TRBV10-3|-
CAISESQGYYGYTF
TGTGCCATCAGTGAGTCCCAGGGCTACTATGGCTACACCTTC
>once|TRBJ2-7|TRBV4-2|TRBD1
CASSQGGQGIAQYF
TGTGCCAGCAGCCAGGGGGGACAGGGAATCGCGCAGTACTTC
>-|TRBJ2-3|TRBV19|-
CASSSVAESTDTQYF
TGTGCCAGTAGTTCCGTCGCGGAGAGCACAGATACGCAGTATTTT
>-|TRBJ1-5|TRBV11-3|-
CAAVAFNHQPQHF
TGTGCCGCCGTGGCTTTCAATCATCAGCCCCAGCATTTT
>-|TRBJ2-7|TRBV7-2|TRBD1
CASSPGPGTAYEQYF
TGTGCCAGCAGCCCCGGGCCGGGGACAGCGTACGAGCAGTACTTC
>-|TRBJ1-6|TRBV4-1|-
CASSQGTGNNSPLHF
TGCGCCAGCAGCCAAGGGACGGGAAACAATTCACCCCTCCACTTT
>-|TRBJ1-3|TRBV19|TRBD1
CATRTGGNTIYF
TGTGCCACCCGGACAGGCGGAAACACCATATATTTT
>-|TRBJ2-3|TRBV4-2|TRBD2
CASSHQRGEGTDTQYF
TGTGCCAGCAGCCACCAGCGGGGGGAGGGCACAGATACGCAGTATTTT
>-|TRBJ1-2|TRBV11-2|-
CASSARNYGYTF
TGTGCCAGCAGCGCACGGAACTATGGCTACACCTTC
>-|TRBJ2-4|TRBV6-1|TRBD1
CASSAGQGRGAKNIQYF
TGTGCCAGCAGTGCGGGACAGGGGCGAGGAGCCAAAAACATTCAGTACTTC
>-|TRBJ1-1|TRBV5-1|TRBD1
CASTFTGTGEKAFF
TGCGCCAGCACCTTCACCGGGACAGGGGAAAAAGCTTTCTTT
>once|TRBJ1-5|TRBV6-6|-
CASSYSIGNQPQHF
TGTGCCAGCAGTTACTCGATAGGCAATCAGCCCCAGCATTTT
>-|TRBJ2-7|TRBV4-3|-
CASSQGARSYEQYF
TGCGCCAGCAGCCAAGGAGCGAGGAGCTACGAGCAGTACTTC
>-|TRBJ1-2|TRBV5-8|-
CASSLVGGGYTF
TGTGCCAGCAGCTTGGTAGGGGGTGGCTACACCTTC
>few|TRBJ2-5|TRBV7-9|-
CASSLTRGMETQYF
TGTGCCAGCAGCTTAACGCGGGGAATGGAGACCCAGTACTTC
>few|TRBJ1-5|TRBV3-1/TRBV3-2|-
CASSSQGNQPQHF
TGTGCCAGCAGTTCTCAGGGGAACCAGCCCCAGCATTTT
>-|TRBJ2-3|TRBV7-8|TRBD2
CASSLESFGSGGLDTQYF
TGTGCCAGCAGCTTAGAGTCCTTCGGTAGCGGGGGGTTAGATACGCAGTATTTT
>-|TRBJ1-5|TRBV4-1|TRBD1
CASSQEQGDNQPQHF
TGCGCCAGCAGCCAGGAACAGGGGGACAATCAGCCCCAGCATTTT
>-|TRBJ1-4|TRBV5-6|-
CASSPGTRGEKLFF
TGTGCCAGCAGCCCAGGGACCCGGGGGGAAAAACTGTTTTTT
>few|TRBJ1-3|TRBV5-4|TRBD1
CASSLVAGGLSSGNTIYF
TGTGCCAGCAGCTTGGTGGCAGGGGGACTGAGCTCTGGAAACACCATATATTTT
>-|TRBJ1-1|TRBV7-8|-
CASSQGHMNTEAFF
TGTGCCAGCAGCCAGGGGCACATGAACACTGAAGCTTTCTTT
>-|TRBJ1-5|TRBV6-2/TRBV6-3|-
CASSRPDWGGGSQPQHF
TGTGCCAGCAGCCGACCTGACTGGGGGGGCGGGAGTCAGCCCCAGCATTTT
>-|TRBJ1-4|TRBV2|-
CATRELATNEKLFF
TGTGCCACCCGAGAGCTTGCAACTAATGAAAAACTGTTTTTT
>-|TRBJ1-1|TRBV29-1|-
CSVDPSRKSNTEAFF
TGCAGCGTTGACCCTTCTAGGAAGAGTAACACTGAAGCTTTCTTT
>few|TRBJ2-7|TRBV7-8|-
CASSLVRTGHSEQYF
TGTGCCAGCAGCTTAGTGAGAACAGGGCACTCCGAGCAGTACTTC